This paragraph covers one TCR beta chain sequence. The antigen remains undetermined. This record belongs to a study of shared clonotypes between healthy human individuals. Study results and caveats: Represented diversity, genetic and exposure-history alike, was limited by few donors. Sharing of clonotypes among donors was expected to vary with sequencing depth. When naive CD4 clonotypes were compared across four donors, approximately 4.9% were shared.

The naive CD8 subset, CD45RO-negative cells positively selected for CCR7, excluded terminally differentiated effector memory CD45RA+ cells. The CDR3 runs to 13 residues. V shed 5 bases and J shed 5 bases, with 12 bases lying between them. Germline V gene lookup returns CDR1 SEHNR and CDR2 FQNEAQ (reference sequence). DNA at roughly 0.2 ug, about 30,000 T cell genomes, went into sorted-subset replicate PCRs. Profiled with immunoSEQ multiplex PCR; TCRdb holds only in-frame clones, not every one. The table includes 2 million to 2.5 million clones, about 95% detected once. The chain carries TRBV7-9 and TRBJ1-2; D remains unclear. The material sequenced was naive CD8+ T cells sorted from blood. This receptor was identified in a man aged 18 to 30 in good health. CDR3: CASSLSDFYGYTF. For the CDR3, the DNA is TGTGCCAGCAGCCTCTCCGACTTTTATGGCTACACCTTC. Combining the CDR3 with reference TRBV7-9 and TRBJ1-2 gives the whole variable domain DTGVSQNPRHKITKRGQNVTFRCDPISEHNRLYWYRQTLGQGPEFLTYFQNEAQLEKSRLLSDRFSAERPKGSFSTLEIQRTEQGDSAMYLCASSLSDFYGYTFGSGTRLTVV.